The clone carrying this T cell receptor (beta chain) was counted a few times. This sample was included in a study of CDR3 diversity in severe acne. Germline CDR1 LNHDA, CDR2 SQIVND (reference sequence). V shed 7 bases, J shed 5 bases, and the junction held 11 bases outside the gene matches. This CDR3 region has 15 residues. From the PCR reads, TCRdb called clonotypes with MiXCR, one entry per CDR3 protein. The table includes approximately 90,000 distinct CDR3 sequences, roughly 49% detected once. The chain joins TRBV19 to TRBJ2-5; 9 bases are a match to TRBD1. Source material: blood. The sequence was collected from a male donor with severe acne vulgaris. CDR3 protein: CASTPTDRGWETQYF. CDR3 nucleotide sequence: TGTGCCAGTACCCCAACGGACAGGGGCTGGGAGACCCAGTACTTC.